This paragraph reports one TCR beta chain. Its antigen is undetermined. This CDR3 has 17 amino acids. V was clipped by 3 bases and J by 0 bases; unmatched bases: 5. Germline assignment: CDR1 SGHRS and CDR2 YFSETQ. This sample was included in a study of lymphopenia after photon versus proton radiotherapy. The table came from immunoSEQ multiplex PCR; TCRdb's copy has only in-frame clones and leaves some out. The sample shows around 160,000 clones, about 88% of them seen only once. Study findings and constraints: Only patients who died were analyzed for survival; proton advantage is unproven. Relative stability marked proton patients; photon patients lost diversity and naive cells. In patients who died, overall survival fell as post-nadir TCR diversity dropped more. Oligoclonal CD8+ Temra expansion after nadir drove photon patients' diversity drop.

The sequence derives from a middle-aged man with gastric cancer. This sample comprised peripheral blood, obtained from a patient treated with photon-based radiotherapy. V and J are TRBV5-1 and TRBJ2-3; TRBD2 aligns across 12 bases. The CDR3 DNA reads as TGCGCCAGCAGCTACGGAGGGACTAGCGGGAGCACAGATACGCAGTATTTT. Its translation is CASSYGGTSGSTDTQYF.